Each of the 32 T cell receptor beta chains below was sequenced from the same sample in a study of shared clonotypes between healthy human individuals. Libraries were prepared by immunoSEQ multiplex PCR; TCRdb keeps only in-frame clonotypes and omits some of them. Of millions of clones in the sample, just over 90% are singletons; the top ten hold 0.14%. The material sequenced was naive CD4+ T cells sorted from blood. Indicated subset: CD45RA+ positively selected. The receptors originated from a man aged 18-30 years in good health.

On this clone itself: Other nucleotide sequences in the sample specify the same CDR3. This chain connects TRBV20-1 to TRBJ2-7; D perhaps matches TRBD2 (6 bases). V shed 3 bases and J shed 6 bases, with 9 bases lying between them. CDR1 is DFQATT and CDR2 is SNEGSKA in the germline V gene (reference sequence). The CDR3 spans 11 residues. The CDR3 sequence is CSARGGGEQYF. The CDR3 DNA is TGCAGTGCTAGGGGGGGAGGCGAGCAGTACTTC.

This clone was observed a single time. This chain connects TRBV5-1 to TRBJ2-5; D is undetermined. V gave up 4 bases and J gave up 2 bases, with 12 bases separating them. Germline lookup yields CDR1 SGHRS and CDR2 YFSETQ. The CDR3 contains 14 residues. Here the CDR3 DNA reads TGCGCCAGCAGCCAAAAGAACCGACAAGAGACCCAGTACTTC. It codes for CASSQKNRQETQYF.

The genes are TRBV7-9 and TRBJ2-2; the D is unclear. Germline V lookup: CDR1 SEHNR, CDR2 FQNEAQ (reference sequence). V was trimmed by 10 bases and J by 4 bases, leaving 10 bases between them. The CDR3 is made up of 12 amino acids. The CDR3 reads CATLRPTGELFF. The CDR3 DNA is TGTGCCACCCTAAGACCCACCGGGGAGCTGTTTTTT.

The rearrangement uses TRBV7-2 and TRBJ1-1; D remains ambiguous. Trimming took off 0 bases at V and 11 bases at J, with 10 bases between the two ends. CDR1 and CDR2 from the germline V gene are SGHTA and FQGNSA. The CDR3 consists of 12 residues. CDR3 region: CASSLAGGSAFF. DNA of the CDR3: TGTGCCAGCAGCTTAGCAGGAGGGTCTGCTTTCTTT.

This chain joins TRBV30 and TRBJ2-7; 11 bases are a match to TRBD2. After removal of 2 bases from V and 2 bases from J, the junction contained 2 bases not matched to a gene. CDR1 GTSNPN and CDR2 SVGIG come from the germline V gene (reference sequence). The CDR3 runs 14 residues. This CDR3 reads CAWSSTSGAYEQYF. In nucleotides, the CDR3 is TGTGCCTGGAGTTCGACTAGCGGGGCCTACGAGCAGTACTTC. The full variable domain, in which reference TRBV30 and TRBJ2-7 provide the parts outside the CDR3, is SQTIHQWPATLVQPVGSPLSLECTVEGTSNPNLYWYRQAAGRGLQLLFYSVGIGQISSEVPQNLSASRPQDRQFILSSKKLLLSDSGFYLCAWSSTSGAYEQYFGPGTRLTVT.

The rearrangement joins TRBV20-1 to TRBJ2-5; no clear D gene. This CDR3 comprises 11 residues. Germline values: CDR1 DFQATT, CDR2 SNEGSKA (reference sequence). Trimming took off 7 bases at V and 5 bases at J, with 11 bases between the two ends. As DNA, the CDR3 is TGCAGTGTCAGAATCCCGGAGACCCAGTACTTC. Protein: CSVRIPETQYF.

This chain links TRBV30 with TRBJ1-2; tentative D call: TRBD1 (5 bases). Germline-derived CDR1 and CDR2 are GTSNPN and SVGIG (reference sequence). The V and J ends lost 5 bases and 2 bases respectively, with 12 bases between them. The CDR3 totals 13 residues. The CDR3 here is CAWGTSLNYGYTF. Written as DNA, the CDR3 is TGTGCCTGGGGGACCTCACTAAACTATGGCTACACCTTC.

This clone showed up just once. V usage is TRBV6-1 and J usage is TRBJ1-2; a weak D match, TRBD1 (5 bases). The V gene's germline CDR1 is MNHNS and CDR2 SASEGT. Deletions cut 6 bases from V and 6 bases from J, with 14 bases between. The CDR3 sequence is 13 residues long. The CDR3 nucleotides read TGTGCCAGCAGACCCGGGGGGTTTCATGGCTACACCTTC. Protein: CASRPGGFHGYTF.

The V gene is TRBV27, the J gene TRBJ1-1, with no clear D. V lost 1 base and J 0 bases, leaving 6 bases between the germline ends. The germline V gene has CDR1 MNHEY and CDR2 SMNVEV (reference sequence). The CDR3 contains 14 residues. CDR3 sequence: CASSLYTMNTEAFF. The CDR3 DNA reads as TGTGCCAGCAGTTTATACACCATGAACACTGAAGCTTTCTTT.

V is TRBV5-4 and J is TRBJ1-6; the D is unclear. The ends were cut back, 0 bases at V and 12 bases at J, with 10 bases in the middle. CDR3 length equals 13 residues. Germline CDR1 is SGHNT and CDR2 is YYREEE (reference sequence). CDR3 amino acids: CASSLDPGGPLHF. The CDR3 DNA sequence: TGTGCCAGCAGCTTGGATCCAGGTGGACCCCTCCACTTT.

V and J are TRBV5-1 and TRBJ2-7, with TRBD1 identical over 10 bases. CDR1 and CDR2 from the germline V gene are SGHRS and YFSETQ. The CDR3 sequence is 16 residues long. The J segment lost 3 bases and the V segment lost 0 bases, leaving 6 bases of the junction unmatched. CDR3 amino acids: CASSLVEDRGIYEQYF. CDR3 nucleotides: TGCGCCAGCAGCTTGGTGGAGGACAGGGGGATCTACGAGCAGTACTTC.

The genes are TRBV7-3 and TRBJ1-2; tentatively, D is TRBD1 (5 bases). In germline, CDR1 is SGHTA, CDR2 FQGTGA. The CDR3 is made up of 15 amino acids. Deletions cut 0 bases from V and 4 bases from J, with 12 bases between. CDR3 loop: CASSLTSGFGYGYTF. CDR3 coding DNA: TGTGCCAGCAGCTTAACCTCAGGGTTTGGCTATGGCTACACCTTC.

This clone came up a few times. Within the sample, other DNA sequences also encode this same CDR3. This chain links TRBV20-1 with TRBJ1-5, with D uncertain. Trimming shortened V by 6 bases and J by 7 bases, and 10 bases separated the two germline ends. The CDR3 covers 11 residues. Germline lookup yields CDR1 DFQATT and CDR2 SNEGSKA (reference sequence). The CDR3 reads CSATGGQPQHF. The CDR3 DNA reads TGCAGTGCCACCGGAGGGCAGCCCCAGCATTTT.

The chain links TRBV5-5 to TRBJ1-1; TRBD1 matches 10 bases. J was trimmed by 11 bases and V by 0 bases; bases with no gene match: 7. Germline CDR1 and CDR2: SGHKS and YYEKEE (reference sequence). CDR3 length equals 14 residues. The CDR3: CASSLAGQGGKAFF. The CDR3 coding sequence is TGTGCCAGCAGCTTGGCTGGACAGGGGGGAAAGGCTTTCTTT.

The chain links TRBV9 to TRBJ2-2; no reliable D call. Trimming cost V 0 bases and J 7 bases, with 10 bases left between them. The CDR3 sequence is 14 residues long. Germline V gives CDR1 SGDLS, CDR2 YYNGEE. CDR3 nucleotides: TGTGCCAGCAGCGTAGGCCCGAGCATCGGGGAGCTGTTTTTT. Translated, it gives CASSVGPSIGELFF.

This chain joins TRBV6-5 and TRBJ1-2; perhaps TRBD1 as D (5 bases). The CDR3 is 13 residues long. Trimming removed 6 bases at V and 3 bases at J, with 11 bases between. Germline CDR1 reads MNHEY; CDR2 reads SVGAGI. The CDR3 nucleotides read TGTGCCAGCAGGACCGACAGCCACTATGGCTACACCTTC. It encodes CASRTDSHYGYTF.

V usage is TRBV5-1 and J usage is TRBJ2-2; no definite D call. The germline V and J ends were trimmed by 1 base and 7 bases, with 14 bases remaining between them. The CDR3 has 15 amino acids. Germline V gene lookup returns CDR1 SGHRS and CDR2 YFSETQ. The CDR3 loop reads CASSLSRRAVGELFF. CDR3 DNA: TGCGCCAGCAGCTTGTCCCGCCGGGCGGTCGGGGAGCTGTTTTTT.

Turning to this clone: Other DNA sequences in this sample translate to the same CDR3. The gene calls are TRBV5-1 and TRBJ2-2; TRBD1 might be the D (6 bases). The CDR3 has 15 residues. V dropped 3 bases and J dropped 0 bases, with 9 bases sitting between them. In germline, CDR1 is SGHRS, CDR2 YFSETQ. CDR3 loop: CASSWTVSNTGELFF. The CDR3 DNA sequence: TGCGCCAGCAGCTGGACAGTCTCGAACACCGGGGAGCTGTTTTTT.

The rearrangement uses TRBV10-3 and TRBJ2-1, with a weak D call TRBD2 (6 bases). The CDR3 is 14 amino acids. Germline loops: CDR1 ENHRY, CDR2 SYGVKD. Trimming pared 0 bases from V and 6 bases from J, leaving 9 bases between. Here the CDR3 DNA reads TGTGCCATCAGTGAGTCAGGGACTCCCAATGAGCAGTTCTTC. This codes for CAISESGTPNEQFF.

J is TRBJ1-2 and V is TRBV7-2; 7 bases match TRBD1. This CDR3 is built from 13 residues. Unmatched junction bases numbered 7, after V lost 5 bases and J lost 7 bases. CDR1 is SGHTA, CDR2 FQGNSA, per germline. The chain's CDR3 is CASSPDREGGYTF. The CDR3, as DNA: TGTGCCAGCAGCCCTGACAGGGAGGGTGGCTACACCTTC.

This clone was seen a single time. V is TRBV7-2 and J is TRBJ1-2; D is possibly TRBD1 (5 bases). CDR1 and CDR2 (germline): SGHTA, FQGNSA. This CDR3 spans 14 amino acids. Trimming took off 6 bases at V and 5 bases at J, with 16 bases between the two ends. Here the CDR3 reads CASRPTGGEYGYTF. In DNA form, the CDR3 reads TGTGCCAGCAGACCTACAGGTGGGGAGTATGGCTACACCTTC.

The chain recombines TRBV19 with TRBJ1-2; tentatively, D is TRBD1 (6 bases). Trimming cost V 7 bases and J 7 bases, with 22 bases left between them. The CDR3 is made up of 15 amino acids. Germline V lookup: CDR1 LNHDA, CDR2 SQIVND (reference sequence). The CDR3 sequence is CASIVTAGDYRGYTF. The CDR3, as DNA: TGTGCCAGTATCGTAACGGCAGGGGATTATCGTGGCTACACCTTC.

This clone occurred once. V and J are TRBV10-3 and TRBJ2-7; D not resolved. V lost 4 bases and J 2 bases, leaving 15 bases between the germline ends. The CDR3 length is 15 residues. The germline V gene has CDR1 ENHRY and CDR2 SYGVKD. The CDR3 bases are TGTGCCATCAGTGTCAACCCGGACGGTCCCTACGAGCAGTACTTC. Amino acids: CAISVNPDGPYEQYF.

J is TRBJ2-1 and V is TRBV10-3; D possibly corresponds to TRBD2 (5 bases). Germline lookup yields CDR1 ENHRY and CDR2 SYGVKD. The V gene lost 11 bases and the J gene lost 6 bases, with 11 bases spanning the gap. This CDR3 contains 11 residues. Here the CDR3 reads CAAGVFNEQFF. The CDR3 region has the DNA TGTGCCGCCGGGGTTTTCAATGAGCAGTTCTTC.

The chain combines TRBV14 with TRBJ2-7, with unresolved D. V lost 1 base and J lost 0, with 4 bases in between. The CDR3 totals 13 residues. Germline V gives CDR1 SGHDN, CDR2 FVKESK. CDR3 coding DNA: TGTGCCAGCAGCCAAGTCCGCTCCTACGAGCAGTACTTC. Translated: CASSQVRSYEQYF.

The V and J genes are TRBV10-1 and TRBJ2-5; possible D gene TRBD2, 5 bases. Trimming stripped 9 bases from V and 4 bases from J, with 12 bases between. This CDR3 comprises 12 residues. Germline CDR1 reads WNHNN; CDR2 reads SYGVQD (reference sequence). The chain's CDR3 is CARAGAPETQYF. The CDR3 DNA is TGCGCCAGGGCGGGTGCTCCAGAGACCCAGTACTTC.

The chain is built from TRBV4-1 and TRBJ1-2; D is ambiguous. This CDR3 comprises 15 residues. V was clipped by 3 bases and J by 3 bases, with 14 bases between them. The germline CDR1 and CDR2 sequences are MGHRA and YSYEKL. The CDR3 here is CASSQYARLDYGYTF. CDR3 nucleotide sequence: TGCGCCAGCAGCCAGTATGCGCGGCTGGACTATGGCTACACCTTC.

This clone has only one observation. This chain's CDR3 is CASRGTSGSTDTQYF. CDR3 DNA: TGCGCCAGCAGGGGGACTAGCGGTAGTACAGATACGCAGTATTTT. This chain joins TRBV5-1 and TRBJ2-3; TRBD2 aligns across 11 bases. CDR1 is SGHRS and CDR2 is YFSETQ in the germline V gene. The CDR3 is 15 amino acids. V shed 5 bases and J 3 bases; nucleotides not matched to a gene: 5.

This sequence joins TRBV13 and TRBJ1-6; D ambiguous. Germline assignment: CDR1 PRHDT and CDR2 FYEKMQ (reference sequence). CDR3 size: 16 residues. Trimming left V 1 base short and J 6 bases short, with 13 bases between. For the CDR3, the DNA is TGTGCCAGCAGCTTAGCACGGACGGCAGTTAATTCACCCCTCCACTTT. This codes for CASSLARTAVNSPLHF.

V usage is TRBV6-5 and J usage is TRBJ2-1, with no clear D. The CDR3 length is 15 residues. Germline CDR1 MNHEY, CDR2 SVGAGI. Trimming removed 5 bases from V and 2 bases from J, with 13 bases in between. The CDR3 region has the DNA TGTGCCAGCAGTACCACATCCCGTACCTACAATGAGCAGTTCTTC. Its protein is CASSTTSRTYNEQFF.

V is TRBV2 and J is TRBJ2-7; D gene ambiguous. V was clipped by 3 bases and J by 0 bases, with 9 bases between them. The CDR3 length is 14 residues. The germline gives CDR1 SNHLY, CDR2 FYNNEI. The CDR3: CASSEAGRSYEQYF. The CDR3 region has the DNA TGTGCCAGCAGTGAGGCAGGCCGCTCCTACGAGCAGTACTTC. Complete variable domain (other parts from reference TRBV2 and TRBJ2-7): EPEVTQTPSHQVTQMGQEVILRCVPISNHLYFYWYRQILGQKVEFLVSFYNNEISEKSEIFDDQFSVERPDGSNFTLKIRSTKLEDSAMYFCASSEAGRSYEQYFGPGTRLTVT.

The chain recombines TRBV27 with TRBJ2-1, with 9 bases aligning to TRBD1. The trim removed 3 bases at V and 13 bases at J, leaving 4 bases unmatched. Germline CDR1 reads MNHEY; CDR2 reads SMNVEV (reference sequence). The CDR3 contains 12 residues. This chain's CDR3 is CASSFRDREQFF. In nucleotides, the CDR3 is TGTGCCAGCAGTTTCCGGGACAGGGAACAGTTCTTC.